This is a list of T cell receptor beta chains from one sample in a study of blood T cell repertoires in COVID-19. The data were produced by immunoSEQ multiplex PCR, yet TCRdb's version contains in-frame clones alone and is incomplete. Of a few hundred thousand clones listed, more than 70% are singletons. Input material: peripheral blood. These receptors were collected from a man aged 35-49 years with acute or convalescent COVID-19. CDR3s include the opening cysteine and the closing phenylalanine or tryptophan. The D gene is left open where the match is weak.

V gene: TRBV27; D gene: TRBD1; J gene: TRBJ2-7; CDR3 protein: CASSRQPGQGFSYEQYF; CDR3 DNA: TGTGCCAGCAGCCGACAACCTGGACAGGGATTCTCCTACGAGCAGTACTTC
V gene: TRBV30; D gene: TRBD1; J gene: TRBJ1-1; CDR3 protein: CAWDRGAEAFF; CDR3 DNA: TGTGCCTGGGACAGGGGCGCTGAAGCTTTCTTT
V gene: TRBV15; D gene: TRBD1; J gene: TRBJ2-5; CDR3 protein: CATSRAGQGFETQYF; CDR3 DNA: TGTGCCACCAGCCGAGCGGGACAGGGCTTTGAGACCCAGTACTTC
V gene: TRBV19; D gene: TRBD2; J gene: TRBJ2-3; CDR3 protein: CASQIGGGITSTDTQYF; CDR3 DNA: TGTGCCAGTCAAATTGGCGGGGGGATTACTAGCACAGATACGCAGTATTTT
V gene: TRBV27; D gene: TRBD1; J gene: TRBJ2-1; CDR3 protein: CASSQLLGQDNEQFF; CDR3 DNA: TGTGCCAGCAGCCAACTGCTTGGACAGGACAATGAGCAGTTCTTC
V gene: TRBV24-1; D gene: TRBD1; J gene: TRBJ1-5; CDR3 protein: CATSDVTGVQPQHF; CDR3 DNA: TGTGCCACCAGTGATGTAACAGGGGTTCAGCCCCAGCATTTT
V gene: TRBV12-3/TRBV12-4; D gene: TRBD2; J gene: TRBJ2-1; CDR3 protein: CASTFGTSPFF; CDR3 DNA: TGTGCCAGCACCTTCGGGACTAGCCCGTTCTTC
V gene: TRBV7-8; D gene: TRBD1; J gene: TRBJ2-5; CDR3 protein: CASSLEGTGALAQYF; CDR3 DNA: TGTGCCAGCAGCTTAGAGGGGACAGGAGCGTTGGCCCAGTACTTC
V gene: TRBV7-9; D gene: NA; J gene: TRBJ2-3; CDR3 protein: CASSPSSSGNTQYF; CDR3 DNA: TGTGCCAGCAGCCCTTCTTCCTCCGGGAATACGCAGTATTTT
V gene: TRBV28; D gene: TRBD1; J gene: TRBJ2-5; CDR3 protein: CASSLRGRQETQYF; CDR3 DNA: TGTGCCAGCAGTTTAAGGGGGCGGCAAGAGACCCAGTACTTC
V gene: TRBV30; D gene: NA; J gene: TRBJ1-5; CDR3 protein: CAWSLEISNQPQHF; CDR3 DNA: TGTGCCTGGAGTCTAGAAATTAGCAATCAGCCCCAGCATTTT
V gene: TRBV28; D gene: NA; J gene: TRBJ1-3; CDR3 protein: CASRQGSLRSSGNTIYF; CDR3 DNA: TGTGCCAGCAGACAAGGGAGTCTAAGGAGCTCTGGAAACACCATATATTTT
V gene: TRBV15; D gene: NA; J gene: TRBJ1-1; CDR3 protein: CATSRERGRPEAFF; CDR3 DNA: TGTGCCACCAGCAGAGAGCGGGGGCGCCCTGAAGCTTTCTTT
V gene: TRBV5-1; D gene: TRBD1; J gene: TRBJ1-1; CDR3 protein: CASSSRDRASTEAFF; CDR3 DNA: TGCGCCAGCAGCTCTAGGGACAGGGCTAGCACTGAAGCTTTCTTT
V gene: TRBV10-2; D gene: NA; J gene: TRBJ1-6; CDR3 protein: CASSESGHSYNSPLHF; CDR3 DNA: TGCGCCAGCAGTGAGTCCGGTCACTCCTATAATTCACCCCTCCACTTT
V gene: TRBV6-5; D gene: NA; J gene: TRBJ2-4; CDR3 protein: CASSSGYKNIQYF; CDR3 DNA: TGTGCCAGCAGTTCAGGGTACAAAAACATTCAGTACTTC